The 21 T cell receptor beta chains in this list originate from one sample, sequenced in a study of cytomegalovirus exposure and HLA in healthy donors. PCR involved 60 Vbeta and 13 Jbeta primers. TCRdb's table, derived via immunoSEQ multiplex PCR, lists solely in-frame clones and lacks some. The table records under 250,000 clones, roughly 88% of them present only once. The material sequenced was PBMCs. The receptors originated from a boy aged 2-9 years in good health and CMV-seronegative.

This chain links TRBV5-4 with TRBJ1-2, with 9 bases that match TRBD1. CDR1 and CDR2 (germline): SGHNT, YYREEE (reference sequence). Trimming removed 0 bases from V and 7 bases from J; junction bases left unmatched: 7. The CDR3 runs 15 residues. The CDR3 is CASSLEPGQGRGYTF. Written as DNA, the CDR3 is TGTGCCAGCAGCTTGGAGCCGGGACAGGGCCGTGGCTACACCTTC.

The rearrangement uses TRBV2 and TRBJ2-1, with 9 bases matching TRBD2. This CDR3 is 16 amino acids long. With V trimmed by 6 bases and J by 4 bases, 10 bases remained unmatched. Per germline, CDR1 SNHLY and CDR2 FYNNEI. CDR3 amino acids: CASSSLAGNTYNEQFF. The CDR3 DNA reads as TGTGCCAGCAGCTCGCTAGCGGGGAATACTTACAATGAGCAGTTCTTC.

The chain employs TRBV19 and TRBJ1-5; 10 positions match TRBD1. V was pared by 4 bases and J by 6 bases, with 6 bases of the junction left unmatched. Germline V lookup: CDR1 LNHDA, CDR2 SQIVND (reference sequence). The CDR3 sequence is 15 residues long. This CDR3 reads CASSTHRDRGQPQHF. CDR3 coding DNA: TGTGCCAGTAGTACTCACCGGGACAGGGGTCAGCCCCAGCATTTT.

V gene TRBV7-8 combines with J gene TRBJ2-2, with D unresolved. CDR1 is SGHVS, CDR2 FQNEAQ, per germline. V gave up 1 base and J gave up 7 bases, with 7 bases separating them. There are 13 residues in the CDR3. The DNA of the CDR3 is TGTGCCAGCAGCTTAGGTCCGGTCGGGGAGCTGTTTTTT. It specifies CASSLGPVGELFF.

V usage is TRBV9 and J usage is TRBJ2-1; 10 positions agree with TRBD2. Looked up from germline, CDR1 is SGDLS and CDR2 is YYNGEE. The CDR3 sequence is 18 residues long. The junction had 12 bases not matched to a gene; V was cut back by 4 bases and J by 2 bases. CDR3 nucleotides: TGTGCCAGCAGCTCAGCGGGGGGGGGCCGTCCCCCCTACAATGAGCAGTTCTTC. Protein sequence: CASSSAGGGRPPYNEQFF. The whole variable domain, filled in from reference TRBV9 and TRBJ2-1, reads DSGVTQTPKHLITATGQRVTLRCSPRSGDLSVYWYQQSLDQGLQFLIQYYNGEERAKGNILERFSAQQFPDLHSELNLSSLELGDSALYFCASSSAGGGRPPYNEQFFGPGTRLTVL.

The rearrangement uses TRBV7-2 and TRBJ2-6; TRBD2 aligns across 9 bases. V trimming: 3 bases; J trimming: 0 bases; junction bases outside the gene matches: 6. This CDR3 spans 18 amino acids. The germline V gene has CDR1 SGHTA and CDR2 FQGNSA. CDR3 bases: TGTGCCAGCAGCTTCCTAGCGGGGATAGCCTCTGGGGCCAACGTCCTGACTTTC. Translation gives CASSFLAGIASGANVLTF.

V and J are TRBV10-3 and TRBJ2-7; 7 bases are shared with TRBD2. This CDR3 comprises 15 residues. CDR1 is ENHRY, CDR2 SYGVKD, per germline. Losses at the gene ends were 7 bases for V and 2 bases for J; bases not matched to a gene: 11. CDR3 in amino acids: CAIKAFAGATYEQYF. The CDR3 DNA is TGTGCCATCAAGGCTTTTGCGGGAGCGACCTACGAGCAGTACTTC.

The V gene is TRBV27, the J gene TRBJ2-5, with 7 positions matching TRBD1. The CDR3 sequence is 15 residues long. The germline V gene has CDR1 MNHEY and CDR2 SMNVEV (reference sequence). The V gene end was trimmed by 0 bases and the J gene end by 5 bases; junction bases not matched to a gene: 6. DNA of the CDR3: TGTGCCAGCAGTTTATCCCCTGGGACAGCCGAGACCCAGTACTTC. Protein sequence: CASSLSPGTAETQYF.

The chain combines TRBV6-1 with TRBJ2-1; 7 positions match TRBD1. This CDR3 spans 15 amino acids. Germline CDR1 MNHNS, CDR2 SASEGT. V shed 5 bases and J 5 bases; nucleotides not matched to a gene: 9. DNA of the CDR3: TGTGCCAGCAGTTTACAGACAGGGATGAACAATGAGCAGTTCTTC. Its translation: CASSLQTGMNNEQFF.

J is TRBJ2-5 and V is TRBV4-1; the match to TRBD1 covers 10 bases. Germline CDR1 is MGHRA and CDR2 is YSYEKL. The junction had 5 bases not matched to a gene; V was cut back by 4 bases and J by 3 bases. This CDR3 is 15 amino acids long. CDR3 sequence reads: CASSLTGGREETQYF. The CDR3 DNA follows: TGCGCCAGCAGCCTGACAGGGGGCAGGGAAGAGACCCAGTACTTC.

Only one count was recorded for this clone. The rearrangement joins TRBV5-1 to TRBJ2-1; 7 bases agree with TRBD2. This CDR3 region has 15 residues. Germline loops: CDR1 SGHRS, CDR2 YFSETQ. V was pared by 0 bases and J by 5 bases, with 5 bases of the junction left unmatched. DNA of the CDR3: TGCGCCAGCAGCTTGGGAAGTGGGGGGGACAATGAGCAGTTCTTC. Its translation: CASSLGSGGDNEQFF. The full variable domain, with the rest looked up from reference TRBV5-1 and TRBJ2-1, is KAGVTQTPRYLIKTRGQQVTLSCSPISGHRSVSWYQQTPGQGLQFLFEYFSETQRNKGNFPGRFSGRQFSNSRSEMNVSTLELGDSALYLCASSLGSGGDNEQFFGPGTRLTVL.

The chain has TRBV9 and TRBJ2-5; 7 positions agree with TRBD2. From germline, CDR1 is SGDLS and CDR2 YYNGEE. The CDR3 runs 15 residues. J lost 2 bases, V lost 0 bases, and 4 bases had no gene match. CDR3 region: CASSVERGVQETQYF. CDR3 coding DNA: TGTGCCAGCAGCGTAGAACGGGGGGTTCAAGAGACCCAGTACTTC.

The rearrangement joins TRBV7-8 to TRBJ1-5; possibly TRBD1 for D (6 bases). This CDR3 has 15 residues. Germline CDR1 reads SGHVS; CDR2 reads FQNEAQ. The V end lost 2 bases, the J end lost 0 bases, and 8 bases lay between the germline ends. Here the CDR3 reads CASSLLDSSNQPQHF. For the CDR3, the DNA is TGTGCCAGCAGCTTACTGGACAGTAGCAATCAGCCCCAGCATTTT.

The chain joins TRBV19 to TRBJ2-7; maybe TRBD1 (5 bases). Trimming shortened V by 10 bases and J by 0 bases, and 13 bases separated the two germline ends. The CDR3 totals 13 residues. CDR1 is LNHDA and CDR2 is SQIVND in the germline V gene (reference sequence). DNA of the CDR3: TGTGCCACCCGCGACAGCCTCTCCTACGAGCAGTACTTC. Translation gives CATRDSLSYEQYF.

The chain recombines TRBV21-1 with TRBJ2-3; the D call TRBD2 from the table was never checked on the DNA. TRBV21-1 is listed as a pseudogene. This CDR3 comprises 14 residues. This CDR3 is CASSKDYITDTQYF. Here the CDR3 DNA reads TGTGCCAGCAGCAAAGACTATATCACAGATACGCAGTATTTT.

The rearrangement joins TRBV30 to TRBJ2-2, with 9 bases aligning to TRBD1. The germline V gene encodes CDR1 GTSNPN and CDR2 SVGIG (reference sequence). After removal of 4 bases from V and 6 bases from J, the junction contained 6 bases not matched to a gene. The CDR3 sequence is 14 residues long. The CDR3 DNA is TGTGCCTGGAAGTACAGGGGGCTTCCCGGGGAGCTGTTTTTT. Amino acids: CAWKYRGLPGELFF.

With regard to this clone: Its ends do not fully match the called genes, so a read error is possible. This sequence joins TRBV5-1 and TRBJ2-3, with TRBD1 identical over 8 bases. This CDR3 has 14 amino acids. Germline-derived CDR1 and CDR2 are SGHRS and YFSETQ. This CDR3 reads CANSLTGDADTQYF. CDR3 sequence (DNA): TGCGCCAACAGCTTGACAGGGGACGCAGATACGCAGTATTTT.

This sequence joins TRBV6-5 and TRBJ1-2; the match to TRBD1 covers 8 bases. The CDR3 is 15 residues long. V lost 5 bases and J lost 5; bases outside the gene matches: 10. Germline CDR1 and CDR2: MNHEY and SVGAGI. The CDR3 region is CASSPTSGGKYGYTF. In nucleotides, the CDR3 is TGTGCCAGCAGTCCGACCTCAGGGGGCAAGTATGGCTACACCTTC.

This clone has more than one count but fewer than ten. The rearrangement links TRBV7-9 to TRBJ1-4; D gene unclear. The CDR3 extends over 13 amino acids. Trimming took off 1 base at V and 8 bases at J, with 8 bases between the two ends. Germline-derived CDR1 and CDR2 are SEHNR and FQNEAQ (reference sequence). CDR3 loop: CASSLGADEKLFF. The CDR3 DNA reads as TGTGCCAGCAGCTTAGGGGCCGACGAAAAACTGTTTTTT.

V and J are TRBV18 and TRBJ1-2; D may be TRBD1 (6 bases). Trimming took off 4 bases at V and 5 bases at J, with 17 bases between the two ends. The length of the CDR3 is 15 residues. Looked up from germline, CDR1 is KGHSH and CDR2 is LQKENI. The CDR3 nucleotides read TGTGCCAGCTCACGCATGGATTCGACAGGTTATGGCTACACCTTC. As protein: CASSRMDSTGYGYTF.

Comment on this clone: One junction end does not reproduce the germline sequence, and a read error may be involved. The sample has other DNA sequences that encode this CDR3 too. The chain has TRBV27 and TRBJ2-7; 9 nucleotides match TRBD1. Germline CDR1 and CDR2: MNHEY and SMNVEV (reference sequence). The CDR3 consists of 12 residues. The CDR3 region has the DNA TGCGCCAGCAAGGACAGGGGCTACGAGCAGTACTTC. It translates to CASKDRGYEQYF.